These 18 T cell receptor beta chains came from one sample sequenced in a study of cytomegalovirus exposure and HLA in healthy donors. Researchers ran the PCR with 60 Vbeta and 13 Jbeta primers. Measured with immunoSEQ multiplex PCR; TCRdb has only the in-frame clones, and not every one. This sample has approximately 100,000 clones; approximately 80% occur once, and the top ten carry 2% to 2.5%. The sequenced sample consisted of PBMCs. These receptor sequences come from a man between 18 and 29 years old in good health and CMV-seronegative.

This chain connects TRBV7-9 to TRBJ1-1; 8 nucleotides line up with TRBD1. Germline CDR1 reads SEHNR; CDR2 reads FQNEAQ (reference sequence). The CDR3 has 15 amino acids. V shed 2 bases, J shed 2 bases, and the junction held 4 bases outside the gene matches. The CDR3 DNA is TGTGCCAGCAGCTTACAGGGGGCGTTAAACACTGAAGCTTTCTTT. The encoded protein is CASSLQGALNTEAFF.

The V gene is TRBV10-1, the J gene TRBJ2-2; D uncertain. From germline, CDR1 is WNHNN and CDR2 SYGVQD (reference sequence). V lost 3 bases to trimming and J lost 1 base, with 3 bases between them. The CDR3 covers 13 residues. DNA for the CDR3: TGCGCCAGCAGTGATCGGAACACCGGGGAGCTGTTTTTT. Translation gives CASSDRNTGELFF.

The chain couples TRBV7-2 to TRBJ2-3; 8 positions agree with TRBD2. CDR3 length: 16 amino acids. Germline CDR1 SGHTA, CDR2 FQGNSA. J gave up 7 bases and V 1 base, and 10 bases lay outside the gene matches. For the CDR3, the DNA is TGTGCCAGCAGCTTAGACGGGACTAGGTTTAGGAATACGCAGTATTTT. Protein sequence: CASSLDGTRFRNTQYF.

The chain carries TRBV5-4 and TRBJ2-1; D possibly corresponds to TRBD2 (7 bases). V gave up 3 bases and J gave up 5 bases, with 24 bases separating them. This CDR3 is 18 amino acids long. Germline V lookup: CDR1 SGHNT, CDR2 YYREEE (reference sequence). The CDR3 loop reads CASSWGALVNGGDNEQFF. The CDR3 DNA sequence: TGTGCCAGCAGCTGGGGGGCACTAGTCAATGGGGGGGACAATGAGCAGTTCTTC.

The chain combines TRBV11-1 with TRBJ2-5; 7 nucleotides agree with TRBD2. This CDR3 has 13 residues. Germline CDR1 reads SGHAT; CDR2 reads FQDESV (reference sequence). V was pared by 1 base and J by 6 bases, with 2 bases of the junction left unmatched. This CDR3 reads CASSLGSGQTQYF. The CDR3 coding sequence is TGTGCCAGCAGCTTAGGTAGCGGGCAGACCCAGTACTTC.

The chain is built from TRBV5-1 and TRBJ1-2; 9 positions agree with TRBD1. Per germline, CDR1 SGHRS and CDR2 YFSETQ. Trimming removed 4 bases from V and 0 bases from J; junction bases left unmatched: 16. There are 19 residues in the CDR3. CDR3 sequence reads: CASSQIPQGADLTNYGYTF. In DNA form, the CDR3 reads TGCGCCAGCAGCCAAATCCCACAGGGGGCGGATTTGACTAACTATGGCTACACCTTC.

The V call is TRBV18, the J call TRBJ1-2; 10 nucleotides line up with TRBD1. Per germline, CDR1 KGHSH and CDR2 LQKENI. The CDR3 loop spans 15 amino acids. V was pared by 3 bases and J by 5 bases, with 6 bases of the junction left unmatched. CDR3 sequence: CASSPDRGPLYGYTF. In DNA form, the CDR3 reads TGTGCCAGCTCACCCGACAGGGGGCCCCTTTATGGCTACACCTTC.

The chain has TRBV18 and TRBJ1-2; 8 bases match TRBD1. V shed 8 bases, J shed 3 bases, and the junction held 5 bases outside the gene matches. This CDR3 contains 13 residues. The germline V gene encodes CDR1 KGHSH and CDR2 LQKENI. CDR3 region: CASAQGAHYGYTF. DNA for the CDR3: TGTGCCAGCGCCCAGGGGGCTCACTATGGCTACACCTTC. The full variable domain, its missing parts supplied by reference TRBV18 and TRBJ1-2, is NAGVMQNPRHLVRRRGQEARLRCSPMKGHSHVYWYRQLPEEGLKFMVYLQKENIIDESGMPKERFSAEFPKEGPSILRIQQVVRGDSAAYFCASAQGAHYGYTFGSGTRLTVV.

This rearrangement joins TRBV18 to TRBJ2-3; 9 bases map to TRBD1. This CDR3 comprises 16 residues. CDR1 is KGHSH, CDR2 LQKENI, per germline. The J segment lost 4 bases and the V segment lost 0 bases, leaving 5 bases of the junction unmatched. CDR3 in amino acids: CASSPPVGQGPDTQYF. CDR3 in DNA: TGTGCCAGCTCACCACCGGTGGGACAGGGTCCAGATACGCAGTATTTT.

The J gene is TRBJ2-7, the V gene TRBV6-6; D is perhaps TRBD2 (6 bases). V was cut by 7 bases and J by 6 bases, with 22 bases left in between. Germline V CDR1 and CDR2: MNHNY, SVGAGI (reference sequence). This CDR3 contains 15 residues. CDR3 region: CASTHVGGLESEQYF. CDR3 in DNA: TGTGCCAGCACGCATGTTGGGGGGTTAGAATCCGAGCAGTACTTC.

The chain combines TRBV18 with TRBJ2-5; D not resolved. This CDR3 region has 14 residues. Germline V CDR1 and CDR2: KGHSH, LQKENI. V shed 2 bases and J shed 10 bases, with 17 bases lying between them. This chain's CDR3 is CASSPGNPQEDQYF. CDR3 DNA: TGTGCCAGCTCACCAGGAAACCCCCAAGAGGACCAGTACTTC.

The genes are TRBV14 and TRBJ1-6; the match to TRBD1 covers 9 bases. With 5 bases clipped from V and 7 bases from J, the junction kept 6 bases outside the gene matches. This CDR3 has 15 residues. Per the germline V gene, CDR1 is SGHDN and CDR2 is FVKESK. The CDR3 region has the DNA TGTGCCAGCAGCGAACAGGGGGCGAGAAATTCACCCCTCCACTTT. It specifies CASSEQGARNSPLHF.

The chain links TRBV5-6 to TRBJ2-2; D might be TRBD1 (8 bases). The CDR3 is made up of 18 amino acids. Germline CDR1 reads SGHDT; CDR2 reads YYEEEE. Trimming pared 6 bases from V and 2 bases from J, leaving 23 bases between. The CDR3 sequence is CASNPSTGEGFNTGELFF. The DNA of the CDR3 is TGTGCCAGCAACCCTTCGACAGGGGAGGGGTTCAACACCGGGGAGCTGTTTTTT.

The CDR3 region is CATSRESRDEQFF. The CDR3 coding sequence is TGTGCCACCAGCAGAGAAAGCCGGGATGAGCAGTTCTTC. The chain recombines TRBV15 with TRBJ2-1; the D is unclear. Per germline, CDR1 LNHNV and CDR2 YYDKDF (reference sequence). The CDR3 spans 13 residues. With 0 bases removed from V and 8 bases from J, the gap between germline ends came to 8 bases.

This chain links TRBV5-1 with TRBJ1-1; 7 positions agree with TRBD1. The CDR3 extends over 18 amino acids. After removal of 3 bases from V and 0 bases from J, the junction contained 14 bases not matched to a gene. The germline CDR1 and CDR2 sequences are SGHRS and YFSETQ. The chain's CDR3 is CASSSPRGHQLMNTEAFF. CDR3 nucleotides: TGCGCCAGCAGCTCCCCGAGGGGGCACCAACTTATGAACACTGAAGCTTTCTTT.

This clone has just a few counts. The V gene is TRBV10-3, the J gene TRBJ1-4; 9 bases agree with TRBD1. CDR1 ENHRY and CDR2 SYGVKD come from the germline V gene. V was clipped by 4 bases and J by 0 bases; unmatched bases: 6. CDR3 length: 17 amino acids. The CDR3 DNA reads as TGTGCCATCAGTGGGACAGGGGAATCCGCAACTAATGAAAAACTGTTTTTT. Translating gives CAISGTGESATNEKLFF.

The chain's CDR3 is CASRPGHSTSEQYF. CDR3 coding DNA: TGTGCCAGCAGACCGGGACACTCGACCTCCGAGCAGTACTTC. The chain is built from TRBV6-1 and TRBJ2-7; TRBD1 might be the D (6 bases). The CDR3 has 14 amino acids. Germline loops: CDR1 MNHNS, CDR2 SASEGT. V lost 6 bases and J lost 6, with 18 bases in between.

The chain links TRBV29-1 to TRBJ1-2; 8 positions match TRBD1. V was clipped by 2 bases and J by 8 bases; unmatched bases: 4. The germline gives CDR1 SQVTM, CDR2 ANQGSEA. This CDR3 is 12 amino acids long. The CDR3 loop reads CSVETGGSGYTF. In nucleotides, the CDR3 is TGCAGCGTTGAAACAGGGGGTTCGGGCTACACCTTC.